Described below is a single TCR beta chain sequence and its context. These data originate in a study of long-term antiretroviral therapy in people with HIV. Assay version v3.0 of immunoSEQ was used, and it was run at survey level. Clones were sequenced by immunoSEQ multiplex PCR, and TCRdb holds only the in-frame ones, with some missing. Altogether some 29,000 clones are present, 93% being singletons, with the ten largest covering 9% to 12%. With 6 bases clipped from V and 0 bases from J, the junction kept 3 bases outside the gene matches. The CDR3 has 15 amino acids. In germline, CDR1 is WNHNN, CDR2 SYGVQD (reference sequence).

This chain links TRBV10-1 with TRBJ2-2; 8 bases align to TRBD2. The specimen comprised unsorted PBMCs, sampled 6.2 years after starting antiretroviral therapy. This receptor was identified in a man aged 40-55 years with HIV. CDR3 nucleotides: TGCGCCAGCAGCTCTAGCGGGCCGAACACCGGGGAGCTGTTTTTT. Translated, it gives CASSSSGPNTGELFF.